The T cell receptor (beta chain) described here comes from a study of technical replicates of blood from a few donors. Sequencing was performed with immunoSEQ multiplex PCR; in TCRdb, only in-frame clones are kept and a portion is missing. Here the sample spans some 48,000 clones, about 96% being singletons. The CDR3 sequence is 9 residues long. The V end lost 8 bases, the J end lost 6 bases, and 7 bases lay between the germline ends. CDR1 and CDR2 (germline): DFQATT, SNEGSKA (reference sequence). The clonotype was recovered from a human donor in good health. This chain links TRBV20-1 with TRBJ1-2; D ambiguous. The sample comprised T cells isolated from PBMCs. The CDR3 sequence is CSPVNGYTF. The CDR3 DNA follows: TGCAGTCCCGTTAATGGCTACACCTTC.